The 28 T cell receptor beta chains given below trace back to one sample, sequenced in a study of T-cell memory formation after mild COVID-19 (dated by TCRdb to about 2021). The library was obtained by 5' RACE. The sequencer was an Illumina NovaSeq 6000. Starting from the raw public reads, TCRdb applied fastp trimming at Q25, assembled clones with MiXCR and retained in-frame beta chains. Rows with one shared CDR3 protein collapse into an entry with the most common genes and DNA. A total of nearly 200,000 distinct CDR3 sequences appear in this sample, around 16% of them only once. Of the sample, around 2.4% is held by the ten largest clones. Sequenced sample: PBMCs or a T cell subset sorted from them (not recorded which). These receptors were obtained from an adult woman who had mild COVID-19 (a few samples of this study predate the infection). The sample titles of this study are shuffled in the database, so cell type and time point are left out; the donor was told from shared clones.

In this sample, this clonotype turned up a few times. The gene calls are TRBV12-3 or TRBV12-4 and TRBJ1-4; 7 bases align to TRBD1. V trimming: 3 bases; J trimming: 6 bases; junction bases outside the gene matches: 7. This CDR3 has 15 amino acids. The CDR3 is CASSFGRGRDEKLFF. CDR3 sequence (DNA): TGTGCCAGCAGTTTTGGGAGGGGGCGCGATGAAAAACTGTTTTTT.

CDR3 residues: CASSWTSGGHTDTQYF. The CDR3 nucleotides are TGTGCCAGCAGTTGGACTAGCGGGGGCCACACAGATACGCAGTATTTT. The rearrangement links TRBV12-3 or TRBV12-4 to TRBJ2-3, with TRBD2 matching over 13 bases. The V segment lost 4 bases and the J segment 2 bases; nucleotides outside the gene matches: 3. The CDR3 has 16 residues.

The chain combines TRBV12-3 or TRBV12-4 with TRBJ1-2, with D perhaps matching TRBD1 (6 bases). Trimming removed 3 bases from V and 6 bases from J, with 17 bases in between. The CDR3 length is 15 residues. CDR3 coding DNA: TGTGCCAGCAGTTTCCAGGGGAGTCGGGGAAATGGCTACACCTTC. It codes for CASSFQGSRGNGYTF.

This clonotype has a handful of counts. The J gene is TRBJ1-2, the V gene TRBV6-2 or TRBV6-3; perhaps TRBD1 as D (5 bases). Trimming left V 2 bases short and J 12 bases short, with 13 bases between. The CDR3 consists of 12 residues. CDR1 and CDR2 from the germline V gene are MNHEY and SVGEGT. Here the CDR3 reads CASSYRSGRNTF. In DNA form, the CDR3 reads TGTGCCAGCAGTTACCGGTCGGGACGAAACACCTTC.

This clonotype came up once. Mismatch with germline at one junction end may stem from a read error. The gene calls are TRBV7-7 and TRBJ1-5; a possible D gene is TRBD1 (5 bases). The CDR3 consists of 17 residues. Germline V gene lookup returns CDR1 SSHAT and CDR2 FNYEAQ (reference sequence). The CDR3 DNA is TGTGCCAGCAGCTTAGCCCCGGGGGGGGATAGCAATCAGCCACAGCATTTT. Protein product: CASSLAPGGDSNQPQHF.

The chain's CDR3 is CASSYPDRRGYGYTF. The CDR3 coding sequence is TGTGCCAGCAGTTACCCCGACAGGAGAGGCTATGGCTACACCTTC. This chain uses TRBV6-2 or TRBV6-3 with TRBJ1-2; D might be TRBD1 (6 bases). V gave up 2 bases and J gave up 4 bases, with 14 bases separating them. Germline CDR1 MNHEY, CDR2 SVGEGT. This CDR3 has 15 amino acids.

The chain has TRBV4-1 and TRBJ2-7; TRBD1 is a possible D gene (6 bases). Germline lookup yields CDR1 MGHRA and CDR2 YSYEKL. The CDR3 covers 15 residues. V lost 1 base, J lost 2 bases, and 12 bases lay in between. The CDR3 region has the DNA TGCGCCAGCAGCCAAGGGCAGGGGTCGGCCTACGAGCAGTACTTC. This codes for CASSQGQGSAYEQYF.

This chain joins TRBV6-5 and TRBJ2-3; 12 positions match TRBD2. With 0 bases clipped from V and 4 bases from J, the junction kept 5 bases outside the gene matches. CDR1 and CDR2 (germline): MNHEY, SVGAGI. The CDR3 consists of 17 residues. CDR3 sequence reads: CASSYSGLAGNADTQYF. Here the CDR3 DNA reads TGTGCCAGCAGTTACTCGGGACTAGCGGGTAACGCAGATACGCAGTATTTT.

This clonotype was detected a few times. J is TRBJ2-5 and V is TRBV6-1; the match to TRBD2 covers 9 bases. CDR3 length equals 14 residues. Trimming took 8 bases from V and 4 from J; bases not matched to a gene: 8. Germline V gives CDR1 MNHNS, CDR2 SASEGT. CDR3 loop: CASWGAGGGETQYF. The CDR3, as DNA: TGTGCCAGCTGGGGAGCGGGGGGTGGAGAGACCCAGTACTTC.

The chain uses TRBV7-2 and TRBJ1-2; D is unclear. The germline V and J ends were trimmed by 8 bases and 7 bases, with 14 bases remaining between them. The CDR3 contains 12 residues. CDR1 SGHTA and CDR2 FQGNSA come from the germline V gene. In DNA, the CDR3 is TGTGCCAGCTCGCGGGAAGTCAGTGGCTACACCTTC. Amino acid sequence: CASSREVSGYTF.

In its sample, this clonotype was seen a few times. This chain joins TRBV7-8 and TRBJ1-5, with 9 bases aligning to TRBD1. Unmatched junction bases numbered 20, after V lost 1 base and J lost 7 bases. The germline V gene has CDR1 SGHVS and CDR2 FQNEAQ. CDR3 length equals 20 residues. For the CDR3, the DNA is TGTGCCAGCAGCTTAGTCCGGCGACCGGGACAGGGCGGGTTATGGCAGCCCCAGCATTTT. This gives the protein CASSLVRRPGQGGLWQPQHF. The entire variable domain, with the rest obtained from reference TRBV7-8 and TRBJ1-5, is as follows: GAGVSQSPRYKVAKRGQDVALRCDPISGHVSLFWYQQALGQGPEFLTYFQNEAQLDKSGLPSDRFFAERPEGSVSTLKIQRTQQEDSAVYLCASSLVRRPGQGGLWQPQHFGDGTRLSIL.

This clonotype has a count of ten or more. The V call is TRBV5-1, the J call TRBJ2-1; 9 bases are a match to TRBD2. There are 15 residues in the CDR3. The ends lost 5 bases at V and 6 bases at J; junction bases unmatched: 9. Germline assignment: CDR1 SGHRS and CDR2 YFSETQ. The CDR3 loop is CASSSRGAGGNEQFF. The CDR3, as DNA: TGCGCCAGCAGTTCCCGGGGAGCGGGGGGCAATGAGCAGTTCTTC.

This clonotype was found a few times. The chain employs TRBV20-1 and TRBJ1-5; TRBD1 might be the D (6 bases). Germline V lookup: CDR1 DFQATT, CDR2 SNEGSKA (reference sequence). Trimming removed 0 bases from V and 0 bases from J, with 9 bases in between. The CDR3 contains 15 residues. The CDR3 DNA reads TGCAGTGCTAGAGAGGCCAGGGGTAGCAATCAGCCCCAGCATTTT. This translates into CSAREARGSNQPQHF.

The chain joins TRBV10-3 to TRBJ1-1; D possibly corresponds to TRBD1 (5 bases). The CDR3 extends over 16 amino acids. CDR1 and CDR2 from the germline V gene are ENHRY and SYGVKD. The V gene lost 5 bases and the J gene lost 1 base, with 17 bases spanning the gap. The CDR3 here is CAISTRQPGPNTEAFF. DNA of the CDR3: TGTGCCATCAGTACCCGACAGCCCGGGCCGAACACTGAAGCTTTCTTT.

This clonotype appeared many times. The chain has TRBV12-3 or TRBV12-4 and TRBJ2-7, with D perhaps TRBD2 (6 bases). The length of the CDR3 is 15 residues. V lost 6 bases, J lost 0 bases, and 15 bases lay in between. Written as DNA, the CDR3 is TGTGCCAGCAGCCTGACCGGGACTGGCTCCTACGAGCAGTACTTC. This sequence encodes CASSLTGTGSYEQYF.

The V gene is TRBV2, the J gene TRBJ2-7; D gene ambiguous. Germline CDR1 is SNHLY and CDR2 is FYNNEI. The CDR3 has 12 residues. Trimming took 4 bases from V and 6 from J, leaving 10 bases between them. This CDR3 reads CASSATALEQYF. The CDR3, as DNA: TGTGCCAGCAGTGCTACGGCTCTCGAGCAGTACTTC.

The rearrangement links TRBV7-9 to TRBJ1-6; D remains ambiguous. V shed 1 base and J shed 0 bases, with 13 bases lying between them. Germline CDR1 reads SEHNR; CDR2 reads FQNEAQ (reference sequence). This CDR3 has 18 amino acids. CDR3 protein: CASSLGGRQSSYNSPLHF. DNA for the CDR3: TGTGCCAGCAGCTTAGGTGGCCGACAAAGCTCCTATAATTCACCCCTCCACTTT. The variable domain in full, with the rest retrieved from reference TRBV7-9 and TRBJ1-6, is DTGVSQNPRHKITKRGQNVTFRCDPISEHNRLYWYRQTLGQGPEFLTYFQNEAQLEKSRLLSDRFSAERPKGSFSTLEIQRTEQGDSAMYLCASSLGGRQSSYNSPLHFGNGTRLTVT.

This clonotype was seen a few times. The chain combines TRBV27 with TRBJ1-6; D may be TRBD1 (6 bases). Germline lookup yields CDR1 MNHEY and CDR2 SMNVEV (reference sequence). V lost 6 bases to trimming and J lost 0 bases, with 12 bases between them. CDR3 size: 16 residues. CDR3 nucleotide sequence: TGTGCCAGCAGCTTCGGACAGAGCTCCTATAATTCACCCCTCCACTTT. Amino acids: CASSFGQSSYNSPLHF.

This clonotype was recorded many times. The rearrangement joins TRBV7-3 to TRBJ2-5; 7 positions match TRBD2. CDR1 and CDR2 (germline): SGHTA, FQGTGA. V trimming: 0 bases; J trimming: 5 bases; junction bases outside the gene matches: 9. The CDR3 sequence is 16 residues long. CDR3 residues: CASSLTGTTSGETQYF. CDR3 nucleotide sequence: TGTGCCAGCAGCTTAACGGGGACTACCAGCGGGGAGACCCAGTACTTC.

The chain links TRBV7-8 to TRBJ1-1, with D hard to call. This CDR3 comprises 14 residues. V gave up 6 bases and J gave up 0 bases, with 11 bases separating them. Germline CDR1 is SGHVS and CDR2 is FQNEAQ. The CDR3 is CASSRNEMNTEAFF. In DNA, the CDR3 is TGTGCCAGCAGTCGAAACGAGATGAACACTGAAGCTTTCTTT.

This clonotype came up once. V is TRBV6-6 and J is TRBJ2-5, with TRBD2 as a possible D gene (5 bases). Germline CDR1 and CDR2: MNHNY and SVGAGI (reference sequence). The CDR3 is 14 residues long. V lost 0 bases and J lost 5, with 10 bases in between. The CDR3 here is CASSYSDSGETQYF. The CDR3 DNA is TGTGCCAGCAGTTACTCGGACTCCGGGGAGACCCAGTACTTC.

This clonotype was found a few times. The CDR3 spells CASSLELAAYNEQFF. The CDR3 region has the DNA TGTGCCAGCAGCTTAGAACTAGCGGCCTACAATGAGCAGTTCTTC. V gene TRBV7-3 combines with J gene TRBJ2-1; 8 bases are a match to TRBD2. Per the germline V gene, CDR1 is SGHTA and CDR2 is FQGTGA. After removal of 2 bases from V and 2 bases from J, the junction contained 2 bases not matched to a gene. The CDR3 is 15 residues long. The entire variable domain, with the rest obtained from reference TRBV7-3 and TRBJ2-1, is as follows: GAGVSQTPSNKVTEKGKYVELRCDPISGHTALYWYRQSLGQGPEFLIYFQGTGAADDSGLPNDRFFAVRPEGSVSTLKIQRTERGDSAVYLCASSLELAAYNEQFFGPGTRLTVL.

There are a few counts of this clonotype. The V call is TRBV7-9, the J call TRBJ2-2; D might be TRBD1 (5 bases). V lost 5 bases and J 6 bases, leaving 22 bases between the germline ends. The CDR3 sequence is 17 residues long. Per the germline V gene, CDR1 is SEHNR and CDR2 is FQNEAQ (reference sequence). The chain's CDR3 is CASSRTPETVFSGELFF. The CDR3 DNA reads TGTGCCAGCAGCCGTACGCCCGAGACAGTATTTTCCGGGGAGCTGTTTTTT.

V is TRBV4-3 and J is TRBJ1-2; no firm D call. Trimming pared 0 bases from V and 2 bases from J, leaving 13 bases between. The CDR3 contains 16 residues. Germline V lookup: CDR1 LGHNA, CDR2 YSLEER. CDR3 DNA sequence: TGCGCCAGCAGCCAAGATAGGGCACATCGCAACTATGGCTACACCTTC. Its translation: CASSQDRAHRNYGYTF.

This chain uses TRBV5-1 with TRBJ2-7; no clear D. CDR1 and CDR2 (germline): SGHRS, YFSETQ. V lost 0 bases and J lost 6, with 10 bases in between. The CDR3 covers 13 residues. CDR3 residues: CASSLGPNSEQYF. The CDR3 DNA reads as TGCGCCAGCAGCTTGGGACCAAACTCCGAGCAGTACTTC.

This clonotype has ten or more counts. The rearrangement links TRBV20-1 to TRBJ2-3; D is possibly TRBD1 (6 bases). The V gene's germline CDR1 is DFQATT and CDR2 SNEGSKA (reference sequence). V was trimmed by 3 bases and J by 2 bases, leaving 9 bases between them. The CDR3 spans 13 residues. Written as DNA, the CDR3 is TGCAGTGCTAGGAGGGGGACCACAGATACGCAGTATTTT. It yields the protein CSARRGTTDTQYF.

In its sample, this clonotype was seen many times. This chain joins TRBV7-3 and TRBJ1-2, with 7 bases that match TRBD1. The V gene end was trimmed by 4 bases and the J gene end by 8 bases; junction bases not matched to a gene: 13. Germline lookup yields CDR1 SGHTA and CDR2 FQGTGA. The CDR3 consists of 15 residues. The CDR3 region has the DNA TGTGCCAGCAGCTCCAAGACAGGGCCCGTCGGGGGCTACACCTTC. It yields the protein CASSSKTGPVGGYTF.

This chain links TRBV6-2 or TRBV6-3 with TRBJ2-7; 8 nucleotides match TRBD2. Germline CDR1 reads MNHEY; CDR2 reads SVGEGT. The trim removed 2 bases at V and 5 bases at J, leaving 5 bases unmatched. The CDR3 consists of 14 residues. In DNA form, the CDR3 reads TGTGCCAGCAGTTACAGCGGGAGTATCAACGAGCAGTACTTC. Translation gives CASSYSGSINEQYF.